Each of the 23 T cell receptor beta chains below was sequenced from the same sample in a study of T cell responses to AZD1222 COVID-19 vaccine. Profiled with immunoSEQ multiplex PCR; TCRdb holds only in-frame clones, not every one. The top ten hold about 8% of the sample, which has 55,000 to 70,000 clones, roughly 90% seen once. The source material was peripheral blood, sampled on day 0 of AZD1222 vaccination. Receptors were obtained from an adult in good health.

Turning to this clone: Distinct nucleotide sequences in the sample also encode this CDR3. V and J are TRBV6-2 or TRBV6-3 and TRBJ2-7; TRBD1 is a possible D gene (6 bases). Per the germline V gene, CDR1 is MNHEY and CDR2 is SVGEGT. Trimming shortened V by 4 bases and J by 0 bases, and 10 bases separated the two germline ends. The CDR3 spans 14 residues. CDR3 bases: TGTGCCAGCAGTTCGACAGGAAGCTCCTACGAGCAGTACTTC. Its translation is CASSSTGSSYEQYF.

This chain links TRBV6-6 with TRBJ1-3; D perhaps matches TRBD1 (5 bases). Trimming removed 6 bases at V and 4 bases at J, with 19 bases between. The CDR3 spans 16 residues. Germline CDR1 MNHNY, CDR2 SVGAGI (reference sequence). The CDR3 region is CASSTRDPGLGNTIYF. The CDR3 nucleotides read TGTGCCAGCAGCACCCGGGACCCCGGGTTGGGAAACACCATATATTTT.

The chain carries TRBV15 and TRBJ1-4; D gene unclear. CDR3 size: 14 residues. The ends were cut back, 0 bases at V and 11 bases at J, with 13 bases in the middle. CDR1 LNHNV and CDR2 YYDKDF come from the germline V gene (reference sequence). The CDR3 region has the DNA TGTGCCACCAGCAGAGATCCCTCTAGAGGGAAACTGTTTTTT. As protein: CATSRDPSRGKLFF.

The CDR3 region is CASSYSSGGGSPLHF. The CDR3 DNA reads as TGTGCCAGCAGTTACTCGAGCGGGGGCGGTTCACCCCTCCACTTT. The chain combines TRBV6-2 or TRBV6-3 with TRBJ1-6; D might be TRBD1 (6 bases). CDR1 and CDR2 from the germline V gene are MNHEY and SVGEGT. This CDR3 region has 15 residues. Trimming stripped 0 bases from V and 9 bases from J, with 12 bases between.

This sequence joins TRBV7-9 and TRBJ2-1, with D perhaps matching TRBD1 or TRBD2 (5 bases each). Trimming took off 5 bases at V and 6 bases at J, with 14 bases between the two ends. Germline V gene sequence: CDR1 SEHNR, CDR2 FQNEAQ (reference sequence). The CDR3 spans 14 residues. Written as DNA, the CDR3 is TGTGCCAGCAGCCACCGGGACCTACTCAATGAGCAGTTCTTC. Its protein is CASSHRDLLNEQFF.

The gene calls are TRBV14 and TRBJ1-2; no reliable D call. There are 13 residues in the CDR3. V dropped 4 bases and J dropped 4 bases, with 10 bases sitting between them. Germline values: CDR1 SGHDN, CDR2 FVKESK. The chain's CDR3 is CASSLEPSYGYTF. The CDR3 bases are TGTGCCAGCAGCCTAGAACCCTCCTATGGCTACACCTTC.

In this sample, this clone turned up once. This chain connects TRBV7-9 to TRBJ1-5, with D possibly TRBD1 on 5 matching bases. The CDR3 has 14 residues. Between the trimmed V and J ends, which lost 7 bases and 1 base, there was a span of 11 bases. Germline V CDR1 and CDR2: SEHNR, FQNEAQ (reference sequence). In DNA form, the CDR3 reads TGTGCCAGCACTCCTTGGGACAGCAATCAGCCCCAGCATTTT. This sequence encodes CASTPWDSNQPQHF.

The chain couples TRBV18 to TRBJ2-7, with 15 positions matching TRBD2. The CDR3 consists of 17 residues. Germline loops: CDR1 KGHSH, CDR2 LQKENI. Unmatched junction bases numbered 4, after V lost 2 bases and J lost 2 bases. CDR3 nucleotide sequence: TGTGCCAGCTCACCAGGCGGGACTAGCGGGAGGACCTACGAGCAGTACTTC. It encodes CASSPGGTSGRTYEQYF.

The chain has TRBV29-1 and TRBJ2-1; maybe TRBD2 (6 bases). Trimming removed 6 bases at V and 6 bases at J, with 12 bases between. Germline V gene lookup returns CDR1 SQVTM and CDR2 ANQGSEA. The CDR3 sequence is 12 residues long. CDR3 in amino acids: CSVYRDSNEQFF. CDR3 in DNA: TGCAGCGTCTACCGGGACTCCAATGAGCAGTTCTTC.

This clone occurred a few times. This sequence joins TRBV6-4 and TRBJ2-3; 9 nucleotides match TRBD2. The germline CDR1 and CDR2 sequences are MRHNA and SNTAGT. V was pared by 6 bases and J by 4 bases, with 2 bases of the junction left unmatched. The CDR3 runs 13 residues. The CDR3 nucleotides read TGTGCCAGCAGCCAGCGGGAGGCAGATACGCAGTATTTT. Translating it yields CASSQREADTQYF.

The chain links TRBV28 to TRBJ1-1, with D uncertain. The germline V and J ends were trimmed by 3 bases and 0 bases, with 8 bases remaining between them. CDR1 is MDHEN, CDR2 SYDVKM, per germline. This CDR3 region has 14 residues. The DNA for the CDR3 is TGTGCCAGCAGTTTTTGGCGGATGAACACTGAAGCTTTCTTT. This sequence encodes CASSFWRMNTEAFF. Looking up the rest from reference TRBV28 and TRBJ1-1 gives the full variable domain: DVKVTQSSRYLVKRTGEKVFLECVQDMDHENMFWYRQDPGLGLRLIYFSYDVKMKEKGDIPEGYSVSREKKERFSLILESASTNQTSMYLCASSFWRMNTEAFFGQGTRLTVV.

This chain joins TRBV6-4 and TRBJ2-2; no clear D gene. Trimming took 4 bases from V and 3 from J, leaving 3 bases between them. CDR1 is MRHNA, CDR2 SNTAGT, per germline. This CDR3 contains 12 residues. CDR3 protein: CASSVDTGELFF. CDR3 DNA sequence: TGTGCCAGCAGTGTAGACACCGGGGAGCTGTTTTTT.

The chain joins TRBV5-6 to TRBJ1-6, with 9 bases aligning to TRBD1. V shed 1 base and J 7 bases; nucleotides not matched to a gene: 0. This CDR3 comprises 14 residues. Germline assignment: CDR1 SGHDT and CDR2 YYEEEE. The CDR3 region has the DNA TGTGCCAGCAGCTTGACAGGGGGCAATTCACCCCTCCACTTT. Its protein product is CASSLTGGNSPLHF.

The J gene is TRBJ2-1, the V gene TRBV10-3; 7 bases are shared with TRBD2. CDR1 is ENHRY and CDR2 is SYGVKD in the germline V gene. The CDR3 runs to 15 residues. V lost 0 bases and J lost 8; bases outside the gene matches: 7. The CDR3 bases are TGTGCCATCAGTGAGTCGACTAGCTTCGGCGATGAGCAGTTCTTC. Its protein product is CAISESTSFGDEQFF.

The chain joins TRBV7-2 to TRBJ2-7; no definite D call. Germline CDR1 reads SGHTA; CDR2 reads FQGNSA. CDR3 size: 13 residues. V was clipped by 2 bases and J by 2 bases, with 7 bases between them. Written as DNA, the CDR3 is TGTGCCAGCAGCTTACCCCGAGCCTACGAGCAGTACTTC. It specifies CASSLPRAYEQYF.

V usage is TRBV6-1 and J usage is TRBJ1-1, with D possibly TRBD1 on 5 matching bases. The CDR3 has 15 residues. In germline, CDR1 is MNHNS, CDR2 SASEGT. V was shortened by 3 bases and J by 7 bases, with 18 bases between the two germline ends. The DNA for the CDR3 is TGTGCCAGCAGTGACCGGGACGTAGGGTATCTTGAAGCTTTCTTT. It encodes CASSDRDVGYLEAFF.

This rearrangement joins TRBV6-5 to TRBJ2-1; TRBD2 matches at 12 bases. Trimming at V came to 5 bases and at J to 6 bases, leaving 5 bases not matched to a gene. Germline values: CDR1 MNHEY, CDR2 SVGAGI. The CDR3 has 15 amino acids. As DNA, the CDR3 is TGTGCCAGCAGTAAGGGACTAGCGGGTCTCAATGAGCAGTTCTTC. This sequence encodes CASSKGLAGLNEQFF.

This chain links TRBV28 with TRBJ2-7; D not resolved. The CDR3 spans 15 residues. Germline CDR1 reads MDHEN; CDR2 reads SYDVKM. Deletions cut 3 bases from V and 0 bases from J, with 12 bases between. Here the CDR3 DNA reads TGTGCCAGCAGTTTCCAGTTGGGTAGCTCCTACGAGCAGTACTTC. This gives the protein CASSFQLGSSYEQYF.

This chain links TRBV7-9 with TRBJ2-3; weak D call: TRBD2 (6 bases). The ends were cut back, 5 bases at V and 1 base at J, with 10 bases in the middle. Per the germline V gene, CDR1 is SEHNR and CDR2 is FQNEAQ (reference sequence). This CDR3 contains 14 residues. CDR3 sequence: CASSNSGGTDTQYF. The CDR3 coding sequence is TGTGCCAGCAGCAACTCGGGGGGCACAGATACGCAGTATTTT.

The V and J genes are TRBV5-1 and TRBJ2-5; tentative D call: TRBD2 (5 bases). CDR3 length equals 13 residues. CDR1 is SGHRS and CDR2 is YFSETQ in the germline V gene. V was trimmed by 2 bases and J by 5 bases, leaving 10 bases between them. The chain's CDR3 is CASSFGSGETQYF. The CDR3 DNA is TGCGCCAGCAGCTTTGGGTCGGGGGAGACCCAGTACTTC. Based on the CDR3 plus reference TRBV5-1 and TRBJ2-5, the full variable domain is KAGVTQTPRYLIKTRGQQVTLSCSPISGHRSVSWYQQTPGQGLQFLFEYFSETQRNKGNFPGRFSGRQFSNSRSEMNVSTLELGDSALYLCASSFGSGETQYFGPGTRLLVL.

The chain links TRBV5-6 to TRBJ2-7, with a tentative D call TRBD1 (5 bases). From germline, CDR1 is SGHDT and CDR2 YYEEEE. Trimming pared 1 base from V and 0 bases from J, leaving 11 bases between. The CDR3 length is 15 residues. The CDR3: CASSLPGPTSYEQYF. CDR3 coding DNA: TGTGCCAGCAGCTTGCCAGGGCCAACCTCCTACGAGCAGTACTTC.

This clone was seen a few times. The chain employs TRBV5-8 and TRBJ1-2; D gene uncertain. The ends were cut back, 0 bases at V and 4 bases at J, with 13 bases in the middle. This CDR3 has 15 amino acids. Germline CDR1 SGHTS, CDR2 YDEGEE. In DNA form, the CDR3 reads TGTGCCAGCAGCTTGGATTTGTTGGGCATCTATGGCTACACCTTC. It is translated as CASSLDLLGIYGYTF.

The rearrangement links TRBV4-1 to TRBJ1-6; D remains ambiguous. Germline V lookup: CDR1 MGHRA, CDR2 YSYEKL. Trimming took off 0 bases at V and 5 bases at J, with 14 bases between the two ends. This CDR3 comprises 17 residues. CDR3 coding DNA: TGCGCCAGCAGCCAAGATCCGAGTCAGCCAGATAATTCACCCCTCCACTTT. Translation gives CASSQDPSQPDNSPLHF.